This T cell receptor beta chain was identified during a study of blood T cells in healthy people across ages. About the study: Roughly one uniquely barcoded beta molecule per two T cells was captured. Study-wide findings and caveats: Naive CD4+ cell counts and diversity both ran higher in long-lived than in aged donors.

This CDR3 is 12 amino acids long. Germline-derived CDR1 and CDR2 are LNHNV and YYDKDF (reference sequence). Trimming left V 3 bases short and J 4 bases short, with 4 bases between. The second PCR ran about 6 to 11 cycles with a sample-barcoded 5' primer and J-beta primers. Researchers report that a template-switch adaptor with 12 random nucleotides tagged each cDNA molecule. TCRdb fed the 5' RACE reads into MiXCR, producing one record per CDR3 protein. The table lists around 790,000 distinct CDR3 sequences, 44% of them singletons. This clonotype appeared a few times. As yet, its antigen is unknown. The chain is built from TRBV15 and TRBJ2-1; D remains ambiguous. The sequence came from a man aged 55 to 70 in good health. Sample: blood. The CDR3: CATSSIYNEQFF. CDR3 DNA: TGTGCCACCAGCAGCATTTACAATGAGCAGTTCTTC.